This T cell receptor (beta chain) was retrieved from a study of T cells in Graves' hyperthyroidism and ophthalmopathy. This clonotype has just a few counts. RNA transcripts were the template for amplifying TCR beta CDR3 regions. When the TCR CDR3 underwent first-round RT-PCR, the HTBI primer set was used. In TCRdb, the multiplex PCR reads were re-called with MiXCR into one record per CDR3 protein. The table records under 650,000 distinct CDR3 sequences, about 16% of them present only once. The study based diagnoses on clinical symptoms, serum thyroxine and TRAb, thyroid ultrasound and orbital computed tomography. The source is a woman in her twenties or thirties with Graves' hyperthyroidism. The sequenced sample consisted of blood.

The CDR3 region has the DNA TGTGCCAGCAGCCAAGGGACAGGGGATGGCTACACCTTC. Protein sequence: CASSQGTGDGYTF. The chain has TRBV4-2 and TRBJ1-2; 9 nucleotides agree with TRBD1. Per the germline V gene, CDR1 is LGHNA and CDR2 is YNFKEQ. J gave up 6 bases and V 1 base, and 0 bases lay outside the gene matches. The length of the CDR3 is 13 residues.